Below are 11 T cell receptor beta chains sequenced from a single sample in a study of blood T cell repertoires in COVID-19. Assay used: immunoSEQ multiplex PCR; TCRdb lists only in-frame clones, some missing. This table holds around 81,000 clones, around 90% found once. What was sequenced was peripheral blood. Receptors originate from a woman of 80 years or more with acute or convalescent COVID-19.

This rearrangement joins TRBV21-1 to TRBJ1-1; the table gives TRBD1 as D, unverified against the DNA. TRBV21-1 counts as a pseudogene. The CDR3 consists of 16 residues. CDR3 region: CASSNPFHTDHTEAFF. The CDR3 DNA follows: TGTGCCAGCAGCAACCCCTTTCACACAGACCACACTGAAGCTTTCTTT.

The chain combines TRBV19 with TRBJ1-1, with 9 bases matching TRBD1. Germline V CDR1 and CDR2: LNHDA, SQIVND (reference sequence). This CDR3 has 13 residues. Losses at the gene ends were 11 bases for V and 0 bases for J; bases not matched to a gene: 4. The CDR3 DNA sequence: TGTGCCGCTGGGACAGGGCTGAACACTGAAGCTTTCTTT. Its protein is CAAGTGLNTEAFF. The complete variable domain, with remaining parts taken from reference TRBV19 and TRBJ1-1, reads DGGITQSPKYLFRKEGQNVTLSCEQNLNHDAMYWYRQDPGQGLRLIYYSQIVNDFQKGDIAEGYSVSREKKESFPLTVTSAQKNPTAFYLCAAGTGLNTEAFFGQGTRLTVV.

To note about this clone: The junction shows a germline mismatch at one end, possibly a read error. The V call is TRBV7-7, the J call TRBJ2-3; TRBD1 matches 8 bases. Per the germline V gene, CDR1 is SSHAT and CDR2 is FNYEAQ (reference sequence). CDR3 length: 17 amino acids. CDR3 sequence: CASSLASGGTNGDTQYF. In nucleotides, the CDR3 is TGTGCTAGCAGCTTAGCGTCAGGGGGCACCAACGGCGATACGCAGTATTTT.

CDR3 region: CASSPTSPQETQYF. DNA for the CDR3: TGTGCCAGCTCACCTACTAGTCCCCAAGAGACCCAGTACTTC. V gene TRBV18 combines with J gene TRBJ2-5; tentative D call: TRBD2 (5 bases). Trimming shortened V by 3 bases and J by 1 base, and 9 bases separated the two germline ends. The CDR3 spans 14 residues. Germline CDR1 is KGHSH and CDR2 is LQKENI.

The chain links TRBV5-1 to TRBJ2-3; 8 bases fit TRBD2. Looked up from germline, CDR1 is SGHRS and CDR2 is YFSETQ. The CDR3 sequence is 15 residues long. V dropped 0 bases and J dropped 4; count of bases not matched to a gene: 4. The chain's CDR3 is CASSLGLAGADTQYF. CDR3 nucleotides: TGCGCCAGCAGCTTGGGGCTAGCGGGCGCAGATACGCAGTATTTT.

The chain couples TRBV2 to TRBJ2-7; the D gene is possibly TRBD2 (5 bases). This CDR3 comprises 12 residues. V dropped 6 bases and J dropped 7 bases, with 13 bases sitting between them. Germline assignment: CDR1 SNHLY and CDR2 FYNNEI. CDR3 bases: TGTGCCAGCAGCCTCGGACGGACTGAGCAGTACTTC. Protein product: CASSLGRTEQYF.

This clone was picked up one time. The V call is TRBV12-3 or TRBV12-4, the J call TRBJ1-1; no definite D call. The CDR3 covers 13 residues. The V gene lost 3 bases and the J gene lost 1 base, with 6 bases spanning the gap. CDR3 loop: CASSFGANTEAFF. CDR3 bases: TGTGCCAGCAGTTTCGGAGCGAACACTGAAGCTTTCTTT.

CDR3 sequence: CASSVNSPGEKLFF. Written as DNA, the CDR3 is TGTGCCAGCAGTGTAAACAGTCCAGGTGAAAAACTGTTTTTT. The rearrangement links TRBV2 to TRBJ1-4; D is unresolved. Germline CDR1 and CDR2: SNHLY and FYNNEI. The CDR3 sequence is 14 residues long. V was pared by 4 bases and J by 7 bases, with 13 bases between. Filled out from reference TRBV2 and TRBJ1-4, the complete variable domain reads EPEVTQTPSHQVTQMGQEVILRCVPISNHLYFYWYRQILGQKVEFLVSFYNNEISEKSEIFDDQFSVERPDGSNFTLKIRSTKLEDSAMYFCASSVNSPGEKLFFGSGTQLSVL.

This clone has just a few counts. V and J are TRBV2 and TRBJ1-2, with 8 positions matching TRBD1. This CDR3 is built from 14 residues. The germline CDR1 and CDR2 sequences are SNHLY and FYNNEI. Trimming at V came to 7 bases and at J to 8 bases, leaving 12 bases not matched to a gene. The CDR3 nucleotides are TGTGCCAGCATTAGACTACAGGGGGTAGTCGGCTACACCTTC. Protein sequence: CASIRLQGVVGYTF.

Regarding this clone: The sample contains more than one DNA sequence encoding this CDR3. The chain carries TRBV12-3 or TRBV12-4 and TRBJ2-1, with D hard to call. V was trimmed by 3 bases and J by 4 bases, leaving 4 bases between them. The length of the CDR3 is 12 residues. CDR3 in DNA: TGTGCCAGCAGTTTTCTATACAATGAGCAGTTCTTC. This encodes CASSFLYNEQFF.

The genes are TRBV5-8 and TRBJ2-3; TRBD2 is a possible D gene (5 bases). The CDR3 contains 14 residues. Trimming removed 4 bases from V and 7 bases from J, with 16 bases in between. Germline-derived CDR1 and CDR2 are SGHTS and YDEGEE. In nucleotides, the CDR3 is TGTGCCAGCAGCCCCCGGTCGGGAACACATACGCAGTATTTT. Amino acid sequence: CASSPRSGTHTQYF.